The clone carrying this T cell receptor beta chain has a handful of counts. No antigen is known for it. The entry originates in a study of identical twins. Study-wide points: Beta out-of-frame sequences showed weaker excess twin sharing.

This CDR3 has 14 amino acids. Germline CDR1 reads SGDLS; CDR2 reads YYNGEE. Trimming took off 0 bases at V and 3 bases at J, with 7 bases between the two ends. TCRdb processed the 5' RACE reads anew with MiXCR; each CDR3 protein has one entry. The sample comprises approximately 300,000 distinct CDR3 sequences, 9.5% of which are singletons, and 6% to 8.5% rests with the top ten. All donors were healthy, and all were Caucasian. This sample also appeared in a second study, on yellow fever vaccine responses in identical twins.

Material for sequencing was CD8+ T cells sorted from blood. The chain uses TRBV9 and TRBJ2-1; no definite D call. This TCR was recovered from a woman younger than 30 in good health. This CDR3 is CASSVEGNYNEQFF. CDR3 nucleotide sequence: TGTGCCAGCAGCGTAGAGGGTAACTACAATGAGCAGTTCTTC.